This paragraph reports one T cell receptor beta chain. Its antigen is as yet unknown. This sample stems from a study of T cell responses to AZD1222 COVID-19 vaccine. The study's findings and limits: Seropositive at baseline were only a handful of AZD1222 recipients. Spike-specific TCRs gained breadth and depth after people received two AZD1222 doses.

The junction had 3 bases not matched to a gene; V was cut back by 0 bases and J by 2 bases. CDR1 is SGHRS, CDR2 YFSETQ, per germline. The CDR3 has 15 amino acids. Profiling relied on immunoSEQ multiplex PCR, and the TCRdb table lists in-frame clones only, not all of them. Of fewer than 120,000 clones in the sample, about 95% were seen once. The rearrangement uses TRBV5-1 and TRBJ2-3; 7 positions match TRBD1. The sequences come from peripheral blood, collected 28 days after the second AZD1222 dose. This clonotype was obtained from an adult who received the AZD1222 COVID-19 vaccine. This CDR3 reads CASSLETGPTDTQYF. CDR3 DNA sequence: TGCGCCAGCAGCTTGGAGACAGGGCCCACAGATACGCAGTATTTT.